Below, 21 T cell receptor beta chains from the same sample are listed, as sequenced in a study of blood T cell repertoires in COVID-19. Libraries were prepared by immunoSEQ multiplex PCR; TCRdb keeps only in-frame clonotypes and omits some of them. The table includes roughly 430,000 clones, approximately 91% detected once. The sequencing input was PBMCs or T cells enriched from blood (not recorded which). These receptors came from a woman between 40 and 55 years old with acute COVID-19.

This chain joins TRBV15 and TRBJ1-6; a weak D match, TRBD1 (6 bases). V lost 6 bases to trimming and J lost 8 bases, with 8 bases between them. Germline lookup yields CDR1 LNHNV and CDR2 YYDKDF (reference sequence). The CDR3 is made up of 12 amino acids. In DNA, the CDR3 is TGTGCCACCAGAGGGGGATATTCACCCCTCCACTTT. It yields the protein CATRGGYSPLHF.

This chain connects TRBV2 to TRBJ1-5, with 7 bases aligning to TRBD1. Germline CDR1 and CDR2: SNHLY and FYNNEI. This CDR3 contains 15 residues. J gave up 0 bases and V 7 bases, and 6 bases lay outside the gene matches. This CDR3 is CASTAGQTSNQPQHF. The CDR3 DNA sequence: TGTGCCAGCACTGCGGGACAGACTAGCAATCAGCCCCAGCATTTT.

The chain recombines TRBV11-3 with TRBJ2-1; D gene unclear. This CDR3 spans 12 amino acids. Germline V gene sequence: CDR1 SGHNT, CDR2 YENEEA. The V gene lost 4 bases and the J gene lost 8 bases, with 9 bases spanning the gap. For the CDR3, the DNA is TGTGCCAGCAGCTCGTTTACGGATGAGCAGTTCTTC. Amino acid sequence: CASSSFTDEQFF. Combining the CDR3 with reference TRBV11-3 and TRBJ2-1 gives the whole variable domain EAGVVQSPRYKIIEKKQPVAFWCNPISGHNTLYWYLQNLGQGPELLIRYENEEAVDDSQLPKDRFSAERLKGVDSTLKIQPAELGDSAVYLCASSSFTDEQFFGPGTRLTVL.

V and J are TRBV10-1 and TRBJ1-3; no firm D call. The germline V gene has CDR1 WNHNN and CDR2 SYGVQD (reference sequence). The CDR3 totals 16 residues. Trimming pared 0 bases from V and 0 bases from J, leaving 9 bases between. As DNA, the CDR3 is TGCGCCAGCAGTGAGTCATGCGGGAGCTCTGGAAACACCATATATTTT. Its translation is CASSESCGSSGNTIYF.

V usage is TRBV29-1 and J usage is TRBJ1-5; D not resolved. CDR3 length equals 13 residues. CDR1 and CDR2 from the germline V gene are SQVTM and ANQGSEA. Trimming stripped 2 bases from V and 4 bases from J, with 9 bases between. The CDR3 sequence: CSVEIGRNQPQHF. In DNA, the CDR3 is TGCAGCGTTGAAATCGGGAGGAATCAGCCCCAGCATTTT.

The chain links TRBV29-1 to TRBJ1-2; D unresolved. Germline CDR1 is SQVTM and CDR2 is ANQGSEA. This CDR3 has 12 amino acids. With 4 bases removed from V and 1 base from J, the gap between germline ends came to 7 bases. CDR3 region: CSVGELNYGYTF. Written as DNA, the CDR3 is TGCAGCGTTGGGGAGCTTAACTATGGCTACACCTTC.

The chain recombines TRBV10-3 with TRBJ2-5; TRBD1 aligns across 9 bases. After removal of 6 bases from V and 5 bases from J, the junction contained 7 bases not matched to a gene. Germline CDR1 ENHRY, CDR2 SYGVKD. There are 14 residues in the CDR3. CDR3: CAIRTDRGDETQYF. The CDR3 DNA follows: TGTGCCATCAGAACGGACAGGGGCGATGAGACCCAGTACTTC.

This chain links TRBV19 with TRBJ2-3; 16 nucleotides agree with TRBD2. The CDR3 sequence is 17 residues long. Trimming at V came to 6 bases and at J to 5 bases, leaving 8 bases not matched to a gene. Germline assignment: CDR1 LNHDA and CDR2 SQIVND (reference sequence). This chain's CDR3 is CASRLGTSGGARDTQYF. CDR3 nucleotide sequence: TGTGCCAGTAGATTAGGGACTAGCGGGGGGGCCAGAGATACGCAGTATTTT.

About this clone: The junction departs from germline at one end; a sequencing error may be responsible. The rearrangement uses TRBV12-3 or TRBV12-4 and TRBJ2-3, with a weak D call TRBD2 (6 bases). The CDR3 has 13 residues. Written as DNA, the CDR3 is TGTGCCAGCAGTTTTAATTCCCGGGACTTCAACCATTTT. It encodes CASSFNSRDFNHF.

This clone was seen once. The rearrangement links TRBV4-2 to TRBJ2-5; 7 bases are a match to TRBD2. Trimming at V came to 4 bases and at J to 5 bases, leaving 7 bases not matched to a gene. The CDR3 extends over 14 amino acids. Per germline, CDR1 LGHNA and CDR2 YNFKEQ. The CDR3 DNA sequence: TGTGCCAGCAGCCGGGACTGGGGGGGGGAGACCCAGTACTTC. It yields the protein CASSRDWGGETQYF.

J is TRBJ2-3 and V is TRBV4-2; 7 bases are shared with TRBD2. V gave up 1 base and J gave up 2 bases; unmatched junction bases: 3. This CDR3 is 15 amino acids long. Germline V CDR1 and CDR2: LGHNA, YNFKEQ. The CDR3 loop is CASSQGAGITDTQYF. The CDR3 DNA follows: TGTGCCAGCAGCCAAGGAGCGGGGATCACAGATACGCAGTATTTT.

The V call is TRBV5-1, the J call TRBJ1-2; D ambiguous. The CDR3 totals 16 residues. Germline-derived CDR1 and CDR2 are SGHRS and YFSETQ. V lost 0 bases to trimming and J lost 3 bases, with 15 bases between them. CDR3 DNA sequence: TGCGCCAGCAGCTTGGATAGCGGGATTGGGGACTATGGCTACACCTTC. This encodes CASSLDSGIGDYGYTF.

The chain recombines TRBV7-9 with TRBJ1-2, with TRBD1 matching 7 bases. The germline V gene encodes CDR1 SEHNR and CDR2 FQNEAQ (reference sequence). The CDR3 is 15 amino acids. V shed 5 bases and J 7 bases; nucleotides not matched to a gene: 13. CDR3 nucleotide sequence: TGTGCCAGCAGCCCGGGGACAGTTTTTTTTGGTGGCTACACCTTC. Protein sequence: CASSPGTVFFGGYTF.

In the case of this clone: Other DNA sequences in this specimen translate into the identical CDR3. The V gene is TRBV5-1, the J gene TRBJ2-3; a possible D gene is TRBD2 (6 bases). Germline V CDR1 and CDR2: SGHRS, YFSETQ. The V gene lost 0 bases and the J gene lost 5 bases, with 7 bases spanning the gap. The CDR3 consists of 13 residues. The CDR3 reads CASSLVGGDTQYF. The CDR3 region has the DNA TGCGCCAGCAGCTTGGTGGGGGGAGATACGCAGTATTTT.

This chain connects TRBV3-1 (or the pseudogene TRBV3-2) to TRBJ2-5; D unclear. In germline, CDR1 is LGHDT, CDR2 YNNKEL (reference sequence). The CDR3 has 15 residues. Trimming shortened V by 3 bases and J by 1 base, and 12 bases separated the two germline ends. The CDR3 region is CASSQRSLSQETQYF. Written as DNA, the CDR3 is TGTGCCAGCAGCCAGAGAAGCCTGTCCCAAGAGACCCAGTACTTC.

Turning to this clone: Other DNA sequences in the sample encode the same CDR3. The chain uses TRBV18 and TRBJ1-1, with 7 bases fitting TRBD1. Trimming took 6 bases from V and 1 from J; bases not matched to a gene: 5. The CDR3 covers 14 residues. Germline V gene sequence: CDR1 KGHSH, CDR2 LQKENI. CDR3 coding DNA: TGTGCCAGCTCGCCTACAGGGGAGAACACTGAAGCTTTCTTT. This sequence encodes CASSPTGENTEAFF. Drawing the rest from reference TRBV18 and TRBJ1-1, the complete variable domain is NAGVMQNPRHLVRRRGQEARLRCSPMKGHSHVYWYRQLPEEGLKFMVYLQKENIIDESGMPKERFSAEFPKEGPSILRIQQVVRGDSAAYFCASSPTGENTEAFFGQGTRLTVV.

CDR3 bases: TGTGCCAGCAGCGCCCTAGCGGGGAGCTCCTACAATGAGCAGTTCTTC. Its translation is CASSALAGSSYNEQFF. This sequence joins TRBV9 and TRBJ2-1; 9 bases are a match to TRBD2. The germline gives CDR1 SGDLS, CDR2 YYNGEE. The CDR3 has 16 amino acids. Losses at the gene ends were 3 bases for V and 0 bases for J; bases not matched to a gene: 4.

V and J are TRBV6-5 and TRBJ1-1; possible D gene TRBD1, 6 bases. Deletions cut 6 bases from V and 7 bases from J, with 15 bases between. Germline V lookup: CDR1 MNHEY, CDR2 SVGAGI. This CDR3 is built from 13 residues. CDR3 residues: CASSIKQGNEAFF. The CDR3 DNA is TGTGCCAGCAGCATCAAACAGGGTAATGAAGCTTTCTTT.

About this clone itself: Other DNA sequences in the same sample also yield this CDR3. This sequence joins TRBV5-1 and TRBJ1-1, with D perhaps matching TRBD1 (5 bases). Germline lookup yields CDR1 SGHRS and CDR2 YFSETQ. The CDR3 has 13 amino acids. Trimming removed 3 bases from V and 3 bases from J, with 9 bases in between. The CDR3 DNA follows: TGCGCCAGCAGCTGGCAGGGTGACACTGAAGCTTTCTTT. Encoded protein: CASSWQGDTEAFF.

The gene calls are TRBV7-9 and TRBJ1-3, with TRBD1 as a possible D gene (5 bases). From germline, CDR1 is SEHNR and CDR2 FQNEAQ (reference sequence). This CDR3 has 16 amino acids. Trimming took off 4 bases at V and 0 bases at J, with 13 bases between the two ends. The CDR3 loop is CASSSDREGSGNTIYF. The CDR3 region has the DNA TGTGCCAGCAGCTCCGACAGAGAAGGCTCTGGAAACACCATATATTTT.

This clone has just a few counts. The CDR3 loop is CAATTPQGRNGYTF. CDR3 sequence (DNA): TGTGCTGCGACGACCCCACAGGGACGCAATGGCTACACCTTC. The genes are TRBV30 and TRBJ1-2, with TRBD1 as a possible D gene (6 bases). The CDR3 covers 14 residues. Germline V gene lookup returns CDR1 GTSNPN and CDR2 SVGIG (reference sequence).